This TCR beta chain is drawn from a study of graft-versus-host responses after intestinal transplantation (dated by TCRdb to the early 2020s). Regarding the study in general: The transplants that recipients received were multivisceral, liver-intestinal, or isolated intestinal. A peak of at least 4% donor T cells among recipient peripheral blood mononuclear cells was the definition used for donor T cell macrochimerism. Every recipient was given anti-thymocyte globulin induction, then maintenance tacrolimus and steroids for around three years. The cohort enrolled about two dozen intestinal transplant recipients including one retransplant, and a few patients lacking pretransplant specimens were excluded. To identify alloreactive clones, pre-transplant mixed lymphocyte reaction products were sequenced and compared with unstimulated pre-transplant donor and recipient T cells. Rather than going through the commercial service, samples from a few later patients were sequenced in-house on an Illumina MiSeq and processed with MiXCR. After intestinal transplantation, graft-versus-host and host-versus-graft alloreactive T cell clones were followed in the graft, circulation and bone marrow using bulk TCR-beta CDR3 sequencing.

Library preparation employed the immunoSEQ multiplex PCR assay. In most patients, genomic DNA was isolated using the Qiagen DNeasy Blood and Tissue Kit and sent frozen to Adaptive Biotechnologies for TCR sequencing. Adaptive Biotechnologies carried out high-throughput TCR-beta CDR3 sequencing of genomic DNA for most patients. Processing in the source paper ran as follows. Adaptive's ImmunoSEQ software was the source of the TCR sequencing data for roughly 19 patients, while a few other patients were processed with MiXCR and VDJtools. CD4 versus CD8 sorting errors were corrected by removing sequences found in both subsets at a frequency ratio below 5:1. Because the origin of CDR3 nucleotide sequences shared between donor and recipient could not be assigned, those sequences were removed. To be classed as alloreactive, a clone needed at least 2-fold expansion over unstimulated cells and a minimum CFSE-low frequency of 0.002% (template counts) or 0.001% (read counts). Clones were considered mappable if detected in sequenced pre-transplant spleen, lymph node, or MLR CFSE-low populations of the donor or recipient. Cumulative frequency of alloreactive clones was calculated as a percentage of all sequences weighted by copy number. TCRdb carries this immuneACCESS record with in-frame sequences only. Its versions omit some clonotypes, under half of them owing to an unresolved V gene in the studies checked, with the rest unexplained. V, J and clone size are those of that table, while D and trimming were read from the DNA. Here the sample has 20,000 or so clones; 30% to 40% occur a single time. The top ten clones comprise about 9% of the sample.

Paper-wide results and their limitations: Early after transplant, declines in HvG clones were associated with peak levels of circulating GvH clones. The relatively low number and heterogeneity of intestinal transplant patients limited the conclusions. GvH clones were detected in recipient bone marrow, and some appeared earlier in ileal mucosa or blood, consistent with an intestinal mucosal origin. In the allografts of patients with donor T cell macrochimerism, GvH to HvG T cell clonal ratios were high.

The time point label, read with the paper, signifies: cells obtained before transplantation from donor or recipient. Mixed lymphocyte reactions plated around 200,000 CFSE-labeled pre-transplant responders with around 200,000 irradiated violet-dye-labeled stimulators and were cultured for six to seven days. Proliferating CD3+CD4+CFSE-low and CD3+CD8+CFSE-low responder cells were FACS-sorted on a BD Influx sorter after the mixed lymphocyte reaction. As to this clone: Nothing much larger sits one base from this clone, and base qualities are not available.

The CDR3 measures 14 amino acids from cysteine to phenylalanine. Just CDR3 DNA is preserved here, 42 bases in frame from base 1. Sequences LNHDA (CDR1) and SQIVND (CDR2) are obtained from the germline V gene (reference sequence). Material: alloreactive CD8+ T cells from a mixed lymphocyte reaction culture, obtained before intestinal transplant. Explained via the paper, the cell subset or site label denotes: CFSE-low proliferating T cells sorted from approximately 6-day pre-transplant mixed lymphocyte reaction (GvH or HvG direction). The TCR originated in a human patient who received an intestinal transplant. The chain couples TRBV19 to TRBJ2-5; TRBD2 agrees with 7 junctional bases. TRBJ2-7 matches the DNA end more closely, so the J call is doubtful. CDR3 reads: CASSPWGGDYEQYF. The nucleotide sequence is TGTGCCAGTAGTCCCTGGGGGGGAGACTACGAGCAGTACTTC.